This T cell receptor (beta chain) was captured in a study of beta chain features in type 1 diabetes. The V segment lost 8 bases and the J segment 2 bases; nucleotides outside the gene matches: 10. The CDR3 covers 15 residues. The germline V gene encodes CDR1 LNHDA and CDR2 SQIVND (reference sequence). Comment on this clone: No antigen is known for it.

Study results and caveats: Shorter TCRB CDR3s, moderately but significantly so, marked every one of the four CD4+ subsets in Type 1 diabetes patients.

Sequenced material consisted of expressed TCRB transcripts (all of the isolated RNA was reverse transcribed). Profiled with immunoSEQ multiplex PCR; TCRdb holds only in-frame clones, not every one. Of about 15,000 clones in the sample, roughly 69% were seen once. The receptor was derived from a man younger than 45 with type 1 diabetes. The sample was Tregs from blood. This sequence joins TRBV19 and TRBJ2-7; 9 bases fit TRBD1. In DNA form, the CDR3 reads TGTGCCAGTCATCCCGGGACAGGGACTCCCTACGAGCAGTACTTC. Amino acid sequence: CASHPGTGTPYEQYF.